This T cell receptor (beta chain) appears in the sequencing data of a study of blood T cell repertoires in COVID-19. Study in general: Material from acute and convalescent COVID-19 was sourced from the United States, Italy and Spain. The cDNA or gDNA used as material had been derived from T cells, B-cell-depleted T cells, or PBMCs.

The sample holds one count of this clone. V lost 3 bases, J lost 7 bases, and 7 bases stayed unmatched. Germline V gives CDR1 KGHDR, CDR2 SFDVKD. The CDR3 is 15 residues long. Source study methods: Counts of nucleated cells, estimated from reference gene primer amplification, were obtained. Data came from immunoSEQ multiplex PCR; TCRdb stores just in-frame clones and leaves some out. That table furnishes V, J and clone size, whereas the DNA furnished D and trimming. The table includes approximately 52,000 clones, roughly 87% detected once. V gene TRBV24-1 combines with J gene TRBJ1-2, with 10 positions matching TRBD1. The sequenced material came from peripheral blood. This TCR derives from a human donor with active COVID-19. The donor label of this sample is uncertain. CDR3 amino acids: CATSDRQGARVGYTF. CDR3 DNA: TGTGCCACCAGTGATAGACAGGGGGCACGCGTTGGCTACACCTTC.